This T cell receptor beta chain was found in a study of spatial heterogeneity in lung cancer. For the study at large: A consistent excess of beta-chain over alpha-chain sequences was detected.

Study-wide results and limits: Within tumors, counts of expanded alpha and beta TCRs tracked tumor mutation counts.

TCRdb independently ran MiXCR on the 5' RACE reads; one entry per CDR3 protein. The data contain 3,000 to 3,500 distinct CDR3 sequences, under 45% of them singletons. Time point given: sample taken at primary tumor resection. V was clipped by 3 bases and J by 0 bases; unmatched bases: 3. The CDR3 spans 14 residues. Looked up from germline, CDR1 is DFQATT and CDR2 is SNEGSKA (reference sequence). By sample fraction, this clonotype is medium-sized. Its specificity is not known. The source of this sequence is a female donor with early-stage non-small cell lung cancer. The input for sequencing was lung tumor tissue, taken at surgery. The chain couples TRBV20-1 to TRBJ2-7; 9 bases are a match to TRBD2. The CDR3 region is CSASRLADSYEQYF. CDR3 sequence (DNA): TGCAGTGCTAGTAGACTAGCGGACTCCTACGAGCAGTACTTC.